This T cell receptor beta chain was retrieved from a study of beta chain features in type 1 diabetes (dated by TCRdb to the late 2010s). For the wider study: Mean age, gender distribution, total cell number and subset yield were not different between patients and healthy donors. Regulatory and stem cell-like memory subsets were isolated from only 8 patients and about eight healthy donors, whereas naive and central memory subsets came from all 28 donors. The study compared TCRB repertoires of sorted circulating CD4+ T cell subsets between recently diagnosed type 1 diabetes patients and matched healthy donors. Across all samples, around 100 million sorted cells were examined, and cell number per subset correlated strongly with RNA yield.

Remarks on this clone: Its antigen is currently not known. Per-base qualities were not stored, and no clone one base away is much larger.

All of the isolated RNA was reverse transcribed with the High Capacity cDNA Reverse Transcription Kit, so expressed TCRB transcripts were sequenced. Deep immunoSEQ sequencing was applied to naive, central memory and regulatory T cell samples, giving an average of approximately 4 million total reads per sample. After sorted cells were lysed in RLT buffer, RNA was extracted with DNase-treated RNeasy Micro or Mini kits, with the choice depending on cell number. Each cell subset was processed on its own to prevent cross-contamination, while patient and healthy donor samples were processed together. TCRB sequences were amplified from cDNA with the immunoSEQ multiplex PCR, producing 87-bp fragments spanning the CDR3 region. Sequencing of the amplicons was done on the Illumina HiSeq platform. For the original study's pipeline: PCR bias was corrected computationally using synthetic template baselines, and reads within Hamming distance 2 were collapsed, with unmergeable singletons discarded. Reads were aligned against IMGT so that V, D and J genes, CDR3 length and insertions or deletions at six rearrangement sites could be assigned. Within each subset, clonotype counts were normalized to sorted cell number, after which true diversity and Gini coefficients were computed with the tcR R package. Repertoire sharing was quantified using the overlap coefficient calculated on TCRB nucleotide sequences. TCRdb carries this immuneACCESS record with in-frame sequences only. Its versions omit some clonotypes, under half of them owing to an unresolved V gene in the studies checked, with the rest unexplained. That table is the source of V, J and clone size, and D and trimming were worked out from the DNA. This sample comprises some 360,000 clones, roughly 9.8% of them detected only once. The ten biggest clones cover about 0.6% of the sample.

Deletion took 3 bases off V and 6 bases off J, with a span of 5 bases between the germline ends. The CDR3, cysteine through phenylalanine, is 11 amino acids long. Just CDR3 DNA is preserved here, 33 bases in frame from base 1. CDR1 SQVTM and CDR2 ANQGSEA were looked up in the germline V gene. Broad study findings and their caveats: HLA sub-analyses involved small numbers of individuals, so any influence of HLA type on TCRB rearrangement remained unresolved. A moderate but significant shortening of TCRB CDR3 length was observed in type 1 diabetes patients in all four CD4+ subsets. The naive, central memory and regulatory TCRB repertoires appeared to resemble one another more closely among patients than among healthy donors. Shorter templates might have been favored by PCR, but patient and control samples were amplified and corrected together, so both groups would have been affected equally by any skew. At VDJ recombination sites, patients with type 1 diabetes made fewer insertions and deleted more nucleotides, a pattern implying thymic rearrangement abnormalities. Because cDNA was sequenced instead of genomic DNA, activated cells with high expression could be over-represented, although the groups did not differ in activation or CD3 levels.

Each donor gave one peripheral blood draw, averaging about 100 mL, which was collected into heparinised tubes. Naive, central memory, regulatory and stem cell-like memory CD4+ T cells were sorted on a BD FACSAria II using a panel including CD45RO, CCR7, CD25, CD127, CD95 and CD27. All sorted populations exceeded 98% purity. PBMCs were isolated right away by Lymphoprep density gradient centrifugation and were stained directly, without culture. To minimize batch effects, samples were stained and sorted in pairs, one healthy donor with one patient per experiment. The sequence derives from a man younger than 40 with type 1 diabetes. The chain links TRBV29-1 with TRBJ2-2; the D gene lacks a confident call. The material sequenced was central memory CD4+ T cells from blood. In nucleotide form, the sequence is TGCAGCGTTGAGACTCCCGGGGAGCTGTTTTTT. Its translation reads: CSVETPGELFF.